Listed here are 22 T cell receptor beta chains from one sample, sequenced in a study of blood T cells in healthy people across ages. Using a J-beta primer mix together with a sample-barcoded 5' primer, a second PCR was run for roughly 6 to 11 cycles. TCRdb independently ran MiXCR on the 5' RACE reads; one entry per CDR3 protein. Found here are about a million distinct CDR3 sequences, around 46% of them singletons; the top ten hold about an eighth. The sequencing sample was made of blood. All receptors derive from a man aged 25-45 years in good health.

This clonotype turned up a few times. The chain combines TRBV27 with TRBJ2-7, with TRBD1 matching 7 bases. Germline V gives CDR1 MNHEY, CDR2 SMNVEV (reference sequence). The V and J ends lost 7 bases and 5 bases, in that order; junction bases with no gene match: 11. This CDR3 is 14 amino acids long. The chain's CDR3 is CASILGRGIHEQYF. The DNA for the CDR3 is TGTGCCAGCATCTTGGGCAGGGGGATCCACGAGCAGTACTTC.

The chain joins TRBV20-1 to TRBJ2-2; TRBD1 is a possible D gene (5 bases). CDR3 size: 14 residues. In germline, CDR1 is DFQATT, CDR2 SNEGSKA (reference sequence). V was clipped by 6 bases and J by 5 bases, with 16 bases between them. CDR3 in DNA: TGCAGTGCCCATCATCAGGGCGGAACCGGGGAGCTGTTTTTT. Its protein product is CSAHHQGGTGELFF.

This chain joins TRBV11-2 and TRBJ1-6; D gene ambiguous. Deletions cut 1 base from V and 8 bases from J, with 9 bases between. Germline-derived CDR1 and CDR2 are SGHAT and FQNNGV. This CDR3 is built from 14 residues. CDR3 nucleotide sequence: TGTGCCAGCAGCTTAGGTGGGTTCGATTCACCCCTCCACTTT. Translating gives CASSLGGFDSPLHF. Full variable domain (rest looked up from reference TRBV11-2 and TRBJ1-6): EAGVAQSPRYKIIEKRQSVAFWCNPISGHATLYWYQQILGQGPKLLIQFQNNGVVDDSQLPKDRFSAERLKGVDSTLKIQPAKLEDSAVYLCASSLGGFDSPLHFGNGTRLTVT.

This chain links TRBV6-1 with TRBJ1-1, with 11 positions matching TRBD1. Germline-derived CDR1 and CDR2 are MNHNS and SASEGT. The CDR3 contains 15 residues. V was clipped by 5 bases and J by 0 bases; unmatched bases: 2. CDR3 in amino acids: CASSWTGGMNTEAFF. CDR3 bases: TGTGCCAGCAGTTGGACAGGGGGCATGAACACTGAAGCTTTCTTT.

This clonotype was counted between two and nine times. V gene TRBV4-1 combines with J gene TRBJ2-7; 7 bases are shared with TRBD2. Germline-derived CDR1 and CDR2 are MGHRA and YSYEKL. The V and J ends lost 1 base and 2 bases, in that order; junction bases with no gene match: 5. This CDR3 has 15 amino acids. DNA of the CDR3: TGCGCCAGCAGCCAAGGAGCCAGCGGGACCTACGAGCAGTACTTC. Translation gives CASSQGASGTYEQYF.

This clonotype was picked up one time. This rearrangement joins TRBV7-9 to TRBJ1-1; D is unresolved. The CDR3 is 15 amino acids. Trimming cost V 4 bases and J 2 bases, with 14 bases left between them. The germline CDR1 and CDR2 sequences are SEHNR and FQNEAQ (reference sequence). The CDR3 DNA follows: TGTGCCAGCAGCTCGCCCCATGACCTAAACACTGAAGCTTTCTTT. It specifies CASSSPHDLNTEAFF.

The chain couples TRBV20-1 to TRBJ2-1; 12 bases are shared with TRBD1. The CDR3 has 15 amino acids. V lost 3 bases and J lost 8; bases outside the gene matches: 8. The germline V gene has CDR1 DFQATT and CDR2 SNEGSKA (reference sequence). The CDR3 region is CSASVTGTGGDEQFF. CDR3 in DNA: TGCAGTGCTAGTGTAACCGGGACAGGGGGCGATGAGCAGTTCTTC.

The chain is built from TRBV5-1 and TRBJ1-1, with TRBD1 matching over 7 bases. There are 13 residues in the CDR3. The V and J ends lost 4 bases and 4 bases, in that order; junction bases with no gene match: 4. Germline V CDR1 and CDR2: SGHRS, YFSETQ. In DNA, the CDR3 is TGCGCCAGCAGCGTCGGGACAGTCACTGAAGCTTTCTTT. Amino acids: CASSVGTVTEAFF.

This clonotype was counted ten times or more. The chain joins TRBV7-2 to TRBJ2-7; no clear D. Germline V gene data show CDR1 as SGHTA and CDR2 as FQGNSA. CDR3 length: 15 amino acids. V gave up 1 base and J gave up 0 bases, with 10 bases separating them. The CDR3, as DNA: TGTGCCAGCAGCTTAGATCTAAGGAGCTCCTACGAGCAGTACTTC. Amino acid sequence: CASSLDLRSSYEQYF.

This chain joins TRBV4-1 and TRBJ2-7; D is uncertain. V was trimmed by 4 bases and J by 0 bases, leaving 16 bases between them. CDR3 length: 16 residues. Germline V CDR1 and CDR2: MGHRA, YSYEKL. CDR3 sequence reads: CASSLLGASFSYEQYF. DNA for the CDR3: TGCGCCAGCAGCCTCCTCGGCGCGAGTTTCTCCTACGAGCAGTACTTC.

V and J are TRBV20-1 and TRBJ1-6, with no clear D. Trimming pared 0 bases from V and 10 bases from J, leaving 7 bases between. Per the germline V gene, CDR1 is DFQATT and CDR2 is SNEGSKA (reference sequence). This CDR3 contains 12 residues. CDR3 amino acids: CSARDGQSPLHF. CDR3 DNA: TGCAGTGCTAGAGATGGGCAGTCACCCCTCCACTTT.

The V gene is TRBV25-1, the J gene TRBJ1-2; D gene uncertain. V lost 0 bases, J lost 3 bases, and 2 bases lay in between. The CDR3 sequence is 12 residues long. Germline assignment: CDR1 MGHDK and CDR2 SYGVNS. Here the CDR3 DNA reads TGTGCCAGCAGTGAATATCACTATGGCTACACCTTC. This encodes CASSEYHYGYTF.

J is TRBJ2-1 and V is TRBV15, with D perhaps TRBD2 (7 bases). The V end lost 8 bases, the J end lost 3 bases, and 11 bases lay between the germline ends. CDR3 length: 13 residues. Germline assignment: CDR1 LNHNV and CDR2 YYDKDF (reference sequence). CDR3 DNA sequence: TGTGCCACCGGCGGGGGCCTCTACAATGAGCAGTTCTTC. Protein sequence: CATGGGLYNEQFF.

This clonotype was seen ten or more times. The chain has TRBV3-1 and TRBJ2-1; 7 bases are a match to TRBD1. This CDR3 contains 16 residues. The V gene end was trimmed by 5 bases and the J gene end by 5 bases; junction bases not matched to a gene: 12. Germline-derived CDR1 and CDR2 are LGHDT and YNNKEL (reference sequence). CDR3 residues: CASSKIPGQPNNEQFF. CDR3 DNA: TGTGCCAGCAGCAAGATCCCGGGACAGCCAAACAATGAGCAGTTCTTC.

This clonotype was counted only a few times. The gene calls are TRBV12-3 or TRBV12-4 and TRBJ2-3; the D is unclear. CDR3 length: 15 residues. V lost 1 base and J 6 bases, leaving 14 bases between the germline ends. CDR3 protein: CASSLESSLSDTQYF. The CDR3 DNA follows: TGTGCCAGCAGTTTAGAGTCTAGTCTGTCCGATACGCAGTATTTT.

Notes on this clonotype: One end of the junction does not line up with germline, which may come from a read error. CDR3 DNA sequence: TGCGCCAGCAGCTCCGCCCCCAGGGGCTCCCACAATGAGCAGTTCTTC. The encoded protein is CASSSAPRGSHNEQFF. The chain carries TRBV5-1 and TRBJ2-1; a possible D gene is TRBD1 (6 bases). CDR1 SGHRS and CDR2 YFSETQ come from the germline V gene. The CDR3 contains 16 residues.

V usage is TRBV3-1 and J usage is TRBJ2-4, with D possibly matching TRBD1 (5 bases). The CDR3 extends over 16 amino acids. V was cut by 1 base and J by 8 bases, with 18 bases left in between. Germline values: CDR1 LGHDT, CDR2 YNNKEL (reference sequence). The CDR3 coding sequence is TGTGCCAGCAGCCAAGGTGGGGCAGGTTTTTTCGACATTCAGTACTTC. Protein sequence: CASSQGGAGFFDIQYF.

V usage is TRBV12-3 or TRBV12-4 and J usage is TRBJ1-4, with D tentatively TRBD1 (5 bases). The CDR3 has 17 amino acids. V was clipped by 2 bases and J by 8 bases, with 21 bases between them. DNA for the CDR3: TGTGCCAGCAGTTTAATGATTTCAGGGCCGCTAGGGGAAAAACTGTTTTTT. This gives the protein CASSLMISGPLGEKLFF.

V and J are TRBV12-3 or TRBV12-4 and TRBJ2-3; weak D call: TRBD2 (6 bases). This CDR3 spans 13 amino acids. The CDR3 coding sequence is TGTGCGGCACGGGACTCAAACACAGATACGCAGTATTTT. It codes for CAARDSNTDTQYF.

This rearrangement joins TRBV5-1 to TRBJ1-2; perhaps TRBD1 as D (6 bases). Germline V gene lookup returns CDR1 SGHRS and CDR2 YFSETQ. Trimming removed 4 bases at V and 8 bases at J, with 18 bases between. The CDR3 is made up of 14 amino acids. DNA for the CDR3: TGCGCCAGCAGCCAGGGGTCCGGGCTGGACGGCTACACCTTC. This translates into CASSQGSGLDGYTF.

This clonotype was seen a single time. The chain joins TRBV7-9 to TRBJ2-3; maybe TRBD1 (7 bases). Germline V gives CDR1 SEHNR, CDR2 FQNEAQ (reference sequence). This CDR3 region has 14 residues. Trimming took 7 bases from V and 5 from J, leaving 16 bases between them. The CDR3 reads CASNPGGRGDTQYF. The CDR3 nucleotides are TGTGCCAGCAACCCAGGGGGGCGGGGAGATACGCAGTATTTT.

Only a few counts were recorded for this clonotype. CDR3 protein: CASSPPQGTEAFF. CDR3 DNA sequence: TGCGCCAGCAGCCCACCACAGGGAACTGAAGCTTTCTTT. The chain combines TRBV5-1 with TRBJ1-1; D is perhaps TRBD1 (6 bases). The germline gives CDR1 SGHRS, CDR2 YFSETQ. The V and J ends lost 4 bases and 5 bases respectively, with 12 bases between them. CDR3 length: 13 amino acids.